Sequencing of this TCR beta chain was carried out in a study of T cell responses to AZD1222 COVID-19 vaccine. Whole-study findings and limits: At 160-218 and 743-854, vaccine-associated CD4 TCRs were dominant, and they spanned spike. Donors, mostly white British, included more females; clonal diversity was possibly underestimated. Repertoires were sampled only after the peak T cell response. Spike-specific TCR breadth and depth grew following two AZD1222 doses.

Trimming cost V 0 bases and J 11 bases, with 14 bases left between them. Germline assignment: CDR1 SGHNT and CDR2 YYREEE (reference sequence). This CDR3 is 13 amino acids long. Produced via immunoSEQ multiplex PCR; TCRdb's table is partial and in-frame only. The sample gives 45,000 to 65,000 clones, around 80% of which show up once; approximately 5% is in the top ten. As concerns this clone: Its antigen remains unknown.

The sequenced sample was peripheral blood, obtained 28 days after the second AZD1222 dose. V and J are TRBV5-4 and TRBJ2-5; tentatively, D is TRBD2 (6 bases). The receptor comes from an adult who received the AZD1222 COVID-19 vaccine. CDR3 sequence (DNA): TGTGCCAGCAGCTTGGCGGGAGCTCAAGGACAGTACTTC. Amino acid sequence: CASSLAGAQGQYF.